This note documents a single TCR beta chain sequence. The antigen is undetermined. This specimen belongs to a study of STAT5B mutations in CD4+ large granular lymphocyte leukemia. TCRdb's copy holds only in-frame clones and misses some; the assay was immunoSEQ multiplex PCR. This repertoire shows approximately 20,000 clones, 82% found once; its top ten account for roughly 9%. Regarding the study as a whole: Over 20% of private leukemic clonotypes occurred rarely in other patients' non-leukemic repertoires. Compared with healthy controls (2/35), patient top clones favored TRBV06 (8/27).

The germline V gene has CDR1 MDHEN and CDR2 SYDVKM. The CDR3 is 15 amino acids. V gave up 1 base and J gave up 6 bases, with 13 bases separating them. The J gene is TRBJ1-3, the V gene TRBV28; D remains unclear. Sequenced input: CD4+ T cells from blood buffy coats. This clonotype was sampled from a human donor in good health. The CDR3 sequence is CASSLSQTFANTIYF. The CDR3 bases are TGTGCCAGCAGTTTATCCCAGACTTTTGCAAACACCATATATTTT.